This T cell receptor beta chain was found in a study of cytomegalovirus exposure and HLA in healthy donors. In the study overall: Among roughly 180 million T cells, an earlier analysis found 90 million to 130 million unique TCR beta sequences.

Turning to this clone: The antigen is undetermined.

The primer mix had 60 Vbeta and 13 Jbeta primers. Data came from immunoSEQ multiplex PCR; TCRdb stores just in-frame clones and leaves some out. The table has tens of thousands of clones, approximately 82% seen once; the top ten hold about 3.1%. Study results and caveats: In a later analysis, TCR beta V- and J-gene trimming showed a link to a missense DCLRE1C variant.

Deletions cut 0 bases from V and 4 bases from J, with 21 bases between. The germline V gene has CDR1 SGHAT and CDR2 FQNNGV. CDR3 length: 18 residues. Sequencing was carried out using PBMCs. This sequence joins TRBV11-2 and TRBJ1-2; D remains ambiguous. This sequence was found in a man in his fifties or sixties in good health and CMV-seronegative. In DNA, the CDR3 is TGTGCCAGCAGCTTAGATCGGCCTACAAGTTTTCGGGTCTATGGCTACACCTTC. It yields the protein CASSLDRPTSFRVYGYTF.